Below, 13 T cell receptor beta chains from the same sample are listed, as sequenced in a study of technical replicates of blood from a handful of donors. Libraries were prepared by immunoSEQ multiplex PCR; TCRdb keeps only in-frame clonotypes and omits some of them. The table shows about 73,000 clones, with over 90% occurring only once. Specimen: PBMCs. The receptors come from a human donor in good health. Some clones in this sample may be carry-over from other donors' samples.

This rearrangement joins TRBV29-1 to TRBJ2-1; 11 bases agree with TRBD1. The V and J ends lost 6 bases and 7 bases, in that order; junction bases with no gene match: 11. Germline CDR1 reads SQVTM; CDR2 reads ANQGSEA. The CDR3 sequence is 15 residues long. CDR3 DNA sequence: TGCAGCGTCCGAAGAGGACAGGGGGCTGGGAATGAGCAGTTCTTC. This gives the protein CSVRRGQGAGNEQFF.

The CDR3 loop reads CAWRTGAETQYF. CDR3 bases: TGTGCCTGGAGGACAGGGGCTGAGACCCAGTACTTC. The chain recombines TRBV30 with TRBJ2-5; 8 bases are shared with TRBD1. This CDR3 comprises 12 residues. Germline V gene lookup returns CDR1 GTSNPN and CDR2 SVGIG (reference sequence). The J segment lost 5 bases and the V segment lost 3 bases, leaving 2 bases of the junction unmatched.

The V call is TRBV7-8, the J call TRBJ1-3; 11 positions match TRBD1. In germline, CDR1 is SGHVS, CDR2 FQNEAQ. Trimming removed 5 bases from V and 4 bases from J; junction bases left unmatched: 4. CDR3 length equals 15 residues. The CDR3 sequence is CASSPGQGAGNTIYF. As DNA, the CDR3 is TGTGCCAGCAGCCCCGGACAGGGGGCGGGAAACACCATATATTTT.

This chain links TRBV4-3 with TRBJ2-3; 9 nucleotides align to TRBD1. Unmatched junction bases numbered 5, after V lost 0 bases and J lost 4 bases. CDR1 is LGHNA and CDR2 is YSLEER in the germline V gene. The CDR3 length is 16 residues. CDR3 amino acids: CASSQEGQGISDTQYF. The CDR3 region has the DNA TGCGCCAGCAGCCAAGAGGGACAGGGAATTTCAGATACGCAGTATTTT.

CDR3 nucleotide sequence: TGTGCCAGCAGCTCGCGGGGGAATCAAGAGACCCAGTACTTC. Translation gives CASSSRGNQETQYF. The genes are TRBV7-9 and TRBJ2-5, with TRBD2 matching over 7 bases. Per germline, CDR1 SEHNR and CDR2 FQNEAQ (reference sequence). V gave up 4 bases and J gave up 2 bases; unmatched junction bases: 4. The CDR3 spans 14 residues.

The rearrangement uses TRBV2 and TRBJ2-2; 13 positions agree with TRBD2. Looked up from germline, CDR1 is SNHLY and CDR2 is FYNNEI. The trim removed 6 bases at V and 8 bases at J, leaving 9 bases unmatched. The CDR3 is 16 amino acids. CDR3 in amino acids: CASRETSGGPGGELFF. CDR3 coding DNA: TGTGCCAGCAGGGAGACTAGCGGGGGGCCCGGGGGGGAGCTGTTTTTT.

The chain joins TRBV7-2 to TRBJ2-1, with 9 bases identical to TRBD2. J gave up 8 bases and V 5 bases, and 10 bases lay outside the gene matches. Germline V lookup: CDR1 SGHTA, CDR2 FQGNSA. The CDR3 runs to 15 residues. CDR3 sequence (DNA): TGTGCCAGCAGCGCGGCTAGCGGGAAACAGTATGAGCAGTTCTTC. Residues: CASSAASGKQYEQFF.

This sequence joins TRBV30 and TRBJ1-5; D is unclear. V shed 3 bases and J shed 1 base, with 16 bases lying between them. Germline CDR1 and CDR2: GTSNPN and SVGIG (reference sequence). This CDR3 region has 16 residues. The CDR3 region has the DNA TGTGCCTGGAGCGCCGCGGGAGCGACAAGCAATCAGCCCCAGCATTTT. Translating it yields CAWSAAGATSNQPQHF.

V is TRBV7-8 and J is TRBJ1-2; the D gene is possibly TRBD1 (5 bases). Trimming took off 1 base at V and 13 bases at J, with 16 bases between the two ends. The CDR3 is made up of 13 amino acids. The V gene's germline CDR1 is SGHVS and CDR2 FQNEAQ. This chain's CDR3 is CASSLGQPAHVTF. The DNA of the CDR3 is TGTGCCAGCAGCTTAGGACAGCCAGCCCATGTCACCTTC.

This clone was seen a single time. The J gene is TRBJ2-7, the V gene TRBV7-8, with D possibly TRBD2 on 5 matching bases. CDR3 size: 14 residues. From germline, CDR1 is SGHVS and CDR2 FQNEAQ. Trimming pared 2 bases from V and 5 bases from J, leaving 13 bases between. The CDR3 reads CASSLSGGGDEQYF. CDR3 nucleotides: TGTGCCAGCAGCTTATCAGGAGGTGGAGACGAGCAGTACTTC.

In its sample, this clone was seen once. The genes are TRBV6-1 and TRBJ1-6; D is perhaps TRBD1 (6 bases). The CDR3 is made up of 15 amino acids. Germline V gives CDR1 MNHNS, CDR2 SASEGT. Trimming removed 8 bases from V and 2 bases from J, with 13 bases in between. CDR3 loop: CASAGQTAYNSPLHF. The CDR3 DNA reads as TGTGCCAGCGCTGGACAGACGGCCTATAATTCACCCCTCCACTTT.

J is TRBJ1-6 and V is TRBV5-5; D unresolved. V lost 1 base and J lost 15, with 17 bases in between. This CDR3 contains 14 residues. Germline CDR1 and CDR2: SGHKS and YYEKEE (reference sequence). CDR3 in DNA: TGTGCCAGCAGCTTGCTTGATAACACCATGGTCCTCCACTTT. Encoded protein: CASSLLDNTMVLHF. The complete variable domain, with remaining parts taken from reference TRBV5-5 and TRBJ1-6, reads DAGVTQSPTHLIKTRGQQVTLRCSPISGHKSVSWYQQVLGQGPQFIFQYYEKEERGRGNFPDRFSARQFPNYSSELNVNALLLGDSALYLCASSLLDNTMVLHFGNGTRLTVT.

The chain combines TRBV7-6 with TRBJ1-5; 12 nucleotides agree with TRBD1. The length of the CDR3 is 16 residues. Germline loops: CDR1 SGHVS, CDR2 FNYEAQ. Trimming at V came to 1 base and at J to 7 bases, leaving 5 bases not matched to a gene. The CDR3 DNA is TGTGCCAGCAGCTTAGTACCGGGACAGGGGGCCCAGCCCCAGCATTTT. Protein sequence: CASSLVPGQGAQPQHF.